The T cell receptor (beta chain) under discussion was sequenced for a study of beta chain features in type 1 diabetes (dated by TCRdb to between 2018 and 2020). Regarding the complete study: Mean age, gender distribution, total cell number and subset yield did not differ between patients and healthy donors. Across all samples, around 99 million sorted cells were examined, and cell number per subset correlated strongly with RNA yield. In the study, recently diagnosed type 1 diabetes patients and matched healthy donors were compared on the TCRB repertoires of their sorted circulating CD4+ T cell subsets. Whereas all 30 or so donors provided naive and central memory subsets, regulatory and stem cell-like memory subsets were isolated from just 8 patients and about eight healthy donors.

Each donor gave one peripheral blood draw, approximately 100 mL on average, collected into heparinised tubes. A BD FACSAria II was used to sort naive, central memory, regulatory and stem cell-like memory CD4+ T cells with a panel that included CD45RO, CCR7, CD25, CD127, CD95 and CD27. All sorted populations exceeded 95% purity. PBMCs were separated immediately by Lymphoprep density gradient centrifugation and were stained directly, without being cultured. So that batch effects would be minimized, each experiment stained and sorted samples in pairs, pairing one healthy donor with one patient. This clone has a handful of counts. The specificity of this receptor is unknown. No base quality values were provided; no much bigger clone lies one nucleotide off. The entire amount of isolated RNA was reverse transcribed using the High Capacity cDNA Reverse Transcription Kit, so the sequenced TCRB transcripts were expressed ones. Deep immunoSEQ sequencing was applied to naive, central memory and regulatory T cell samples, giving an average of roughly 3.5 million total reads per sample. Sorted cells were lysed in RLT buffer and RNA was extracted with DNase-treated RNeasy Micro or Mini kits, depending on cell number. Each cell subset was processed on its own to prevent cross-contamination, while patient and healthy donor samples were processed together. Using the immunoSEQ multiplex PCR, TCRB sequences were amplified from cDNA into 87-bp fragments spanning the CDR3 region. Sequencing of the amplicons was performed on the Illumina HiSeq platform. The source study handled its data this way. PCR bias was corrected computationally using synthetic template baselines, and reads within Hamming distance 2 were collapsed, with unmergeable singletons discarded. Reads were aligned to IMGT to assign V, D and J genes, CDR3 length, and insertions or deletions at six rearrangement sites. Within each subset, clonotype counts were normalized to sorted cell number, and only after that were true diversity and Gini coefficients computed with the tcR R package. The overlap coefficient, calculated on TCRB nucleotide sequences, was used to quantify repertoire sharing. As a proxy for the pre-selection repertoire, out-of-frame TCRB sequences from naive cells were analyzed. Entries here come from immuneACCESS through TCRdb and include only in-frame sequences with V and J called. Some clones fail to appear in such tables; in the studies checked, an unresolved V gene covers under half of the shortfall, and the cause of the remainder is unknown. For V, J and clone size, that table is used; D and trimming come from the DNA. In this sample the table shows hundreds of thousands of clones, around 15% of which occur a single time. The top ten clonotypes cover about 0.02% of the sample.

The paper as a whole reports these results and caveats: In all four CD4+ subsets, TCRB CDR3 length was moderately but significantly shorter in type 1 diabetes patients. Shorter templates might be favored by PCR, yet because patient and control samples were amplified and corrected together, any such skew would affect both groups equally. Fewer insertions and more nucleotide deletions at VDJ recombination sites were observed in patients with type 1 diabetes, implying thymic rearrangement abnormalities. HLA sub-analyses involved small numbers of individuals, so any influence of HLA type on TCRB rearrangement remained unresolved. Naive, central memory and regulatory TCRB repertoires appeared to be more alike among patients than among healthy donors. Because cDNA was sequenced instead of genomic DNA, activated cells with high expression could be over-represented, although the groups did not differ in activation or CD3 levels.

Input material: naive CD4+ T cells from blood. The cell subset or site tag for this specimen amounts to: true naive CD4+ T cells. The sequence was obtained from a man aged 18-30 years with type 1 diabetes.

CDR3 region: CSASGNGEAFF. The sequenced DNA is TGCAGTGCTAGCGGTAACGGGGAAGCTTTCTTT. Recombination joined TRBV20-1 with TRBJ1-1; the D gene identity is not certain. The germline ends are 10 bases apart after V is trimmed by 3 bases and J by 8 bases. The germline V gene (reference sequence) supplies CDR1 DFQATT and CDR2 SNEGSKA. CDR3 length: 11 amino acids, cysteine to phenylalanine. Here the CDR3 DNA is all that survives: 33 bases in frame from base 1.